This T cell receptor beta chain stems from a study of OX40 agonist ivuxolimab in advanced cancers. Worth noting for this clone: The antigen is undetermined.

Findings of the study overall: More expanded clones were seen, on average, in CD8+ T cells than in CD4+. Among the lowest peripheral clonal expansion occurred in 0.1-3.0 mg/kg partial responders.

Libraries were prepared by immunoSEQ multiplex PCR; TCRdb keeps only in-frame clonotypes and omits some of them. The sample lists about 64,000 clones; roughly 85% were seen once. The TCR originated in an adult with an advanced solid tumor such as melanoma, head and neck, liver or kidney cancer. The sample here was CD4+ or CD8+ T cells sorted from blood, taken in a trial of the OX40 agonist ivuxolimab.

The CDR3 loop is CASSQTEEETQYF. DNA of the CDR3: TGTGCCAGCAGTCAGACAGAGGAAGAGACCCAGTACTTC. V and J are TRBV28 and TRBJ2-5, with TRBD1 as a possible D gene (5 bases). From germline, CDR1 is MDHEN and CDR2 SYDVKM. This CDR3 has 13 residues. V lost 5 bases, J lost 3 bases, and 10 bases lay in between.